This record looks at one T cell receptor beta chain sequence and its context. Its cognate antigen is unknown. This specimen comes from a study of blood T cells in healthy people across ages. It was with a sample-barcoded 5' primer and a J-beta primer mix that a second PCR of roughly 7 to 12 cycles was run. Each cDNA was tagged by a template-switch adaptor containing 12 random nucleotides. Researchers report that each sample yielded at least 2.5 million CDR3-containing paired-end reads. In TCRdb, the 5' RACE reads were re-called with MiXCR into one record per CDR3 protein. The table lists about 1.4 million distinct CDR3 sequences, around 55% of them singletons. The study, taken as a whole, reports: Donor CMV status was unknown, possibly confounding expanded clonotype changes.

V was cut by 7 bases and J by 3 bases, with 19 bases left in between. The CDR3 extends over 16 amino acids. Per the germline V gene, CDR1 is SGHDT and CDR2 is YYEEEE. The study recruited healthy Caucasian donors from Russia who were aged about 6 to 95. The rearrangement uses TRBV5-6 and TRBJ1-4; D gene unclear. Input material: blood. This receptor was taken from a young man in good health. For the CDR3, the DNA is TGTGCCAGCTCCTCCTTGCGTAGGGCGTCTAATGAAAAACTGTTTTTT. It is translated as CASSSLRRASNEKLFF.